This TCR beta chain was obtained from a study of blood T cells in healthy people across ages. Concerning this clonotype: Its antigen is unknown. This clone may be a read error of a much larger clone one base away.

CDR3 length: 12 amino acids. The germline CDR1 and CDR2 sequences are LNHNV and YYDKDF (reference sequence). A second PCR of roughly 7 to 11 cycles used a sample-barcoded 5' primer and a J-beta primer mix. TCRdb ran MiXCR on the 5' RACE reads and lists one entry per CDR3 protein. Counted here are about 680,000 distinct CDR3 sequences, 49% occurring once; the ten biggest clones make up about a third. Findings of the study overall: Any conclusive comparison of naive versus antigen-experienced cells was prevented by using unsorted PBMCs. Across the age range, TCR beta diversity per million T cells fell in a roughly linear way.

What was sequenced was blood. The V gene is TRBV15, the J gene TRBJ2-5; D remains unclear. The sequence was obtained from a woman aged 60-70 years in good health. CDR3 sequence: CAASRAQETQYF. CDR3 nucleotide sequence: TGTGCCGCCAGCAGAGCTCAAGAGACCCAGTACTTC.